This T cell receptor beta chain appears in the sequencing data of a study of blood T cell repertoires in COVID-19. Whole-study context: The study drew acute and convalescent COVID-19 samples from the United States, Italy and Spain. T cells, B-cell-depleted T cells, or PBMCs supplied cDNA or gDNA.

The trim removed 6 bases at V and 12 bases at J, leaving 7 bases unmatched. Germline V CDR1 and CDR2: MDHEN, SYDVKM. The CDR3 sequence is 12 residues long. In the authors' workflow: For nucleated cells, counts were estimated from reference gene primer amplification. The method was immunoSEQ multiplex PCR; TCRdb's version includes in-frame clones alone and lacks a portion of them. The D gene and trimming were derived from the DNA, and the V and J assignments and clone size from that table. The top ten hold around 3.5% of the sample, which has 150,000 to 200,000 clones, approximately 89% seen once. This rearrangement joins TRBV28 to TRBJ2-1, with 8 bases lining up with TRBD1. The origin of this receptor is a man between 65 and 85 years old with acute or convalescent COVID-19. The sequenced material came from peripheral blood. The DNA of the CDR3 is TGTGCCAGCAGCTCGATACAGGGGGGGCAGTTCTTC. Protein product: CASSSIQGGQFF.